Sequencing of this T cell receptor (beta chain) was carried out in a study of OX40 agonist ivuxolimab in advanced cancers. For the study at large: Ivuxolimab is an agonistic anti-OX40 (CD134) antibody, and patients were treated with it.

Study results and caveats: Clonal expansion from baseline to week 6 occurred in both CD4+ and CD8+ T cells. On average, CD8+ T cells had more expanded clones than CD4+.

As regards this clone: Its antigen is unidentified.

Only in-frame clones appear in the TCRdb table, and some are missing; sequencing was by immunoSEQ multiplex PCR. The sample consists of about 68,000 clones, around 93% of them appearing once. The CDR3 runs 17 residues. This receptor was identified in an adult with an advanced solid tumor such as melanoma, head and neck, liver or kidney cancer. The chain couples TRBV21-1 to TRBJ2-3; the tabulated D call, TRBD1, remains unverified against the DNA. TRBV21-1 is shown as a pseudogene. Material: CD4+ or CD8+ T cells sorted from blood, obtained in a trial of the OX40 agonist ivuxolimab. CDR3 in DNA: TGTGCCAGCAGCACCCTTCTGGGACAGGAGAACACAGATACGCAGTATTTT. It yields the protein CASSTLLGQENTDTQYF.